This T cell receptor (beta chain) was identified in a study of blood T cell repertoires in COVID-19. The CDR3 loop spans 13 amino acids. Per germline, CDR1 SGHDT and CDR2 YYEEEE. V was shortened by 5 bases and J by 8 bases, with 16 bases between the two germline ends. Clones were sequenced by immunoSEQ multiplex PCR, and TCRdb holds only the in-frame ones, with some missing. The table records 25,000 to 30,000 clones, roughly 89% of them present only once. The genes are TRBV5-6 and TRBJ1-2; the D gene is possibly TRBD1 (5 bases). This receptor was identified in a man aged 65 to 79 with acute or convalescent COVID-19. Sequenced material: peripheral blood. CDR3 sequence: CASSPQGDWGYTF. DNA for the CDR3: TGTGCCAGCAGTCCTCAGGGCGATTGGGGCTACACCTTC.